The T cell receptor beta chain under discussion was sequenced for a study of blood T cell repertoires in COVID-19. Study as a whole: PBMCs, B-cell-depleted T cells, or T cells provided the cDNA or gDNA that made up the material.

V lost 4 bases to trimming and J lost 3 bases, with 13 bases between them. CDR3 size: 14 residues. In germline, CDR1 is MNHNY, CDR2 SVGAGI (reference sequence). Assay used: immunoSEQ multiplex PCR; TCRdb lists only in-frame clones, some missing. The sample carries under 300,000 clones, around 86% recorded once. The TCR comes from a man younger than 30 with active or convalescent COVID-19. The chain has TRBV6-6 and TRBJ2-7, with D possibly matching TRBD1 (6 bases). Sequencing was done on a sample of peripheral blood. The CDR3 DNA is TGTGCCAGCAGTTTCACCGGGACAAACTACGAGCAGTACTTC. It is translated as CASSFTGTNYEQYF.